A single TCR beta chain is shown here with its context. Its antigen is still unknown. Cultured CD4+ T-cell DNA underwent Oncomine TCR Beta short-read sequencing. The template was genomic DNA from cultured CD4+ T cells. TCRdb ran MiXCR on the PCR reads and lists one entry per CDR3 protein. The sample comprises 9,000 to 10,000 distinct CDR3 sequences, 35% to 40% of which are singletons, and roughly an eighth rests with the top ten. Treatment described: roughly 10-day PBMC culture with coronavirus spike peptide pools or control peptides (ViraFEST assay). One should note that the unexposed donor's CD4+ T cells were collected before the COVID-19 pandemic (2011-2018). The CDR3 length is 14 residues. The germline V gene has CDR1 MGHRA and CDR2 YSYEKL. V was pared by 1 base and J by 6 bases, with 10 bases between. This record comes from a study of vaccination and CD4 T cells after COVID-19. In the study overall: Six male and four female convalescents took part, two of them Hispanic. Post-vaccine sampling followed dose two by a median 72 days (range 14 to 241).

The sequenced sample was CD4+ T cells from blood, cultured in vitro. The chain employs TRBV4-1 and TRBJ1-5; TRBD1 might be the D (6 bases). This TCR was recovered from a human donor in good health. For the CDR3, the DNA is TGCGCCAGCAGCCAAGGACAGGTAATTCAGCCCCAGCATTTT. It is translated as CASSQGQVIQPQHF.